The 3 T cell receptor beta chains below all came from one sample that was sequenced in a study of blood T cells in healthy people across ages. A sample-barcoded 5' primer and a J-beta primer mix were used in a second PCR of roughly 7 to 12 cycles. One entry per CDR3 protein results from TCRdb running MiXCR on the 5' RACE reads. Here the sample spans 1.5 million to 2 million distinct CDR3 sequences, 28% being singletons. Material for sequencing was blood. Source of these receptors: a woman aged 30 to 39 in good health.

The chain couples TRBV20-1 to TRBJ1-1; 10 bases line up with TRBD1. Germline CDR1 DFQATT, CDR2 SNEGSKA (reference sequence). Losses at the gene ends were 6 bases for V and 3 bases for J; bases not matched to a gene: 10. CDR3 length: 15 residues. The CDR3, as DNA: TGCAGTGCCAGGATGCCGACAGGGGGCGACACTGAAGCTTTCTTT. This translates into CSARMPTGGDTEAFF.

This clonotype was seen a single time. J is TRBJ2-3 and V is TRBV11-2, with D tentatively TRBD2 (5 bases). In germline, CDR1 is SGHAT, CDR2 FQNNGV. Trimming left V 6 bases short and J 4 bases short, with 23 bases between. The CDR3 contains 17 residues. DNA of the CDR3: TGTGCCAGCAGTCCGGCGGCGAGCACCTGGGGAGCAGATACGCAGTATTTT. Amino acid sequence: CASSPAASTWGADTQYF.

As to this clonotype: A junction boundary mismatches the germline segment, possibly from a read error. This chain joins TRBV12-3 or TRBV12-4 and TRBJ1-6; TRBD1 matches 8 bases. The CDR3 is made up of 15 amino acids. For the CDR3, the DNA is TGTACCAGCACCGCGAGACAGGGGTATAATTCACCCCTCCACTTT. As protein: CTSTARQGYNSPLHF.